The source of this T cell receptor beta chain is a study of control samples from healthy donors and cancer patients. The junction had 3 bases not matched to a gene; V was cut back by 2 bases and J by 5 bases. In germline, CDR1 is SGHRS, CDR2 YFSETQ. This CDR3 is built from 15 residues. The table came from immunoSEQ multiplex PCR; TCRdb's copy has only in-frame clones and leaves some out. The table shows 85,000 to 90,000 clones, with 70% to 90% occurring only once. The sample consisted of blood. This TCR was recovered from a woman aged 35 to 49 in good health. J is TRBJ2-3 and V is TRBV5-1; 12 bases align to TRBD2. The CDR3 sequence: CASSLLAGGEDTQYF. CDR3 coding DNA: TGCGCCAGCAGCTTACTAGCGGGGGGCGAAGATACGCAGTATTTT. Based on the CDR3 plus reference TRBV5-1 and TRBJ2-3, the full variable domain is KAGVTQTPRYLIKTRGQQVTLSCSPISGHRSVSWYQQTPGQGLQFLFEYFSETQRNKGNFPGRFSGRQFSNSRSEMNVSTLELGDSALYLCASSLLAGGEDTQYFGPGTRLTVL.